A selection of T cell receptor beta chains follows, all from one sample in a study of shared clonotypes between healthy human individuals. Here immunoSEQ multiplex PCR was the method, and the copy in TCRdb shows in-frame clones only, minus some. Found here are some 1,600,000 clones, roughly 98% of them singletons; the top ten hold roughly 0.42%. The sequenced sample consisted of naive CD4+ T cells sorted from blood. These receptors originate from a man in his thirties or forties in good health. CDR3s include the opening cysteine and the closing phenylalanine or tryptophan. Fields, in order: D gene, J gene, clone size, V gene, CDR3 protein, CDR3 DNA. The D gene is left open where the match is weak. Some rows mark clone size as missing; the rest say once, few, many or name a class of expanded clone.

>.|TRBJ2-2|.|TRBV7-9
CASSLRQGYTGELFF
TGTGCCAGCAGCTTACGCCAGGGCTATACCGGGGAGCTGTTTTTT
>.|TRBJ1-2|.|TRBV10-2
CASSESYGSGGYTF
TGCGCCAGCAGTGAGTCCTATGGTAGTGGTGGCTACACCTTC
>.|TRBJ2-2|.|TRBV11-2
CASSLDGGVTGELFF
TGTGCCAGCAGCTTGGATGGCGGGGTCACCGGGGAGCTGTTTTTT
>.|TRBJ1-1|.|TRBV9
CASSVQGWTEAFF
TGTGCCAGCAGCGTTCAGGGGTGGACTGAAGCTTTCTTT
>.|TRBJ2-2|once|TRBV5-1
CASSPSGANTGELFF
TGCGCCAGCAGCCCCAGCGGAGCGAACACCGGGGAGCTGTTTTTT
>.|TRBJ2-7|.|TRBV28
CASLYRPGSFHEQYF
TGTGCCAGCCTTTACCGCCCGGGGTCATTTCACGAGCAGTACTTC
>.|TRBJ1-1|.|TRBV9
CASSAQGQGGAFF
TGTGCCAGCAGCGCGCAGGGGCAAGGAGGGGCTTTCTTT
>TRBD1|TRBJ2-7|.|TRBV5-4
CASSFSGQGAYEQYF
TGTGCCAGCAGCTTTTCCGGACAGGGGGCCTACGAGCAGTACTTC
>.|TRBJ2-5|.|TRBV5-1
CASSLDGTIGVETQYF
TGCGCCAGCAGCTTGGACGGAACAATAGGGGTAGAGACCCAGTACTTC
>.|TRBJ2-7|.|TRBV4-3
CASSQDHRRASYYEQYF
TGCGCCAGCAGCCAAGATCACCGTCGGGCCTCGTACTACGAGCAGTACTTC
>TRBD1|TRBJ1-5|.|TRBV30
CAWSAGGGHPYSNQPQHF
TGTGCCTGGAGTGCAGGGGGTGGCCATCCCTATAGCAATCAGCCCCAGCATTTT
>.|TRBJ1-1|.|TRBV7-9
CASSLVEGTEAFF
TGTGCCAGCAGCTTAGTCGAGGGAACTGAAGCTTTCTTT
>.|TRBJ1-3|.|TRBV5-4
CASSLEELGGNTIYF
TGTGCCAGCAGCTTGGAGGAGCTTGGTGGAAACACCATATATTTT
>TRBD2|TRBJ2-1|.|TRBV6-1
CASTTSGVNEQFF
TGTGCCAGCACGACTAGCGGGGTCAATGAGCAGTTCTTC
>.|TRBJ1-1|.|TRBV2
CASGGQLNTEAFF
TGTGCCAGCGGAGGACAGTTGAACACTGAAGCTTTCTTT
>TRBD1|TRBJ2-3|.|TRBV19
CASSPHGWDTGEGDTQYF
TGTGCCAGTAGTCCTCATGGGTGGGACACAGGGGAAGGGGATACGCAGTATTTT
>TRBD1|TRBJ2-3|.|TRBV29-1
CSAGQGEGDTQYF
TGCAGCGCCGGACAGGGGGAAGGAGATACGCAGTATTTT
>.|TRBJ2-1|.|TRBV7-6
CASSSDSTYNEQFF
TGTGCCAGCAGCTCGGACTCTACCTACAATGAGCAGTTCTTC
>TRBD1|TRBJ1-1|.|TRBV11-2
CASSLGTGLSTEAFF
TGTGCCAGCAGCCTAGGGACAGGTCTGAGCACTGAAGCTTTCTTT
>TRBD2|TRBJ2-7|.|TRBV29-1
CSVSGRVTYEQYF
TGCAGCGTTAGCGGGAGGGTTACCTACGAGCAGTACTTC
>TRBD2|TRBJ2-1|.|TRBV5-5
CASSLALAGANEQFF
TGTGCCAGCAGCTTGGCCCTAGCGGGAGCCAATGAGCAGTTCTTC
>TRBD1|TRBJ1-4|once|TRBV2
CASRDRVAIEKLFF
TGTGCCAGCAGGGACAGGGTCGCCATTGAAAAACTGTTTTTT
>.|TRBJ2-5|.|TRBV30
CAWSRKRQETQYF
TGTGCCTGGAGTAGGAAGCGGCAAGAGACCCAGTACTTC
>TRBD2|TRBJ2-2|once|TRBV19
CASSFRLAGVGGTGELFF
TGTGCCAGTAGTTTTCGACTAGCGGGAGTGGGGGGCACCGGGGAGCTGTTTTTT
>TRBD1|TRBJ1-2|once|TRBV7-2
CASSPRTGERNYGYTF
TGTGCCAGCAGTCCCCGGACAGGCGAGAGAAACTATGGCTACACCTTC
>.|TRBJ1-2|once|TRBV28
CASSLWPVYGYTF
TGTGCCAGCAGTTTATGGCCAGTTTATGGCTACACCTTC
>TRBD1|TRBJ2-7|.|TRBV5-1
CASSYWDSPYEQYF
TGCGCCAGCAGCTACTGGGACAGCCCCTACGAGCAGTACTTC
>.|TRBJ2-7|.|TRBV11-2
CASSLRVLAPYEQYF
TGTGCCAGCAGCTTAAGAGTCCTGGCCCCCTACGAGCAGTACTTC
>TRBD2|TRBJ2-1|.|TRBV18
CASSLGLAGPYNEQFF
TGTGCCAGCTCACTGGGACTAGCGGGACCGTACAATGAGCAGTTCTTC
>TRBD1|TRBJ2-5|.|TRBV29-1
CSVAPTGSETQYF
TGCAGCGTTGCCCCGACAGGGAGTGAGACCCAGTACTTC
>TRBD2|TRBJ2-5|.|TRBV7-9
CASSLVTSGRETQYF
TGTGCCAGCAGCTTAGTTACTAGCGGGAGAGAGACCCAGTACTTC
>.|TRBJ1-3|.|TRBV5-4
CASSLEPNSGNTIYF
TGTGCCAGCAGCTTAGAACCGAACTCTGGAAACACCATATATTTT
>TRBD2|TRBJ2-3|.|TRBV10-1
CASSDRSGSFPGGSLIDTQYF
TGCGCCAGCAGTGACCGGAGCGGTTCGTTCCCGGGCGGGAGTCTTATAGATACGCAGTATTTT
>TRBD1|TRBJ2-1|.|TRBV7-7
CASSPGTGVYNEQFF
TGTGCTAGCAGCCCCGGGACAGGTGTATACAATGAGCAGTTCTTC